This T cell receptor beta chain comes out of a study of CDR3 diversity in severe acne. Germline V gene data show CDR1 as KGHDR and CDR2 as SFDVKD. The CDR3 contains 18 residues. V was trimmed by 3 bases and J by 0 bases, leaving 18 bases between them. One entry per CDR3 protein, called by TCRdb with MiXCR from the PCR reads. This table has fewer than 90,000 distinct CDR3 sequences, 49% appearing once. This clonotype was seen at least ten times. The sequencing sample was made of blood. This clonotype was sampled from a male donor with severe acne vulgaris. This chain uses TRBV24-1 with TRBJ2-3; D may match TRBD1 or TRBD2 (5 bases each). CDR3 region: CATSDPKPPGRSTDTQYF. The CDR3 DNA sequence: TGTGCCACCAGTGATCCAAAGCCTCCGGGACGGAGCACAGATACGCAGTATTTT.